The sample holds many counts of the clone carrying this T cell receptor (beta chain). Thyroid ultrasound, orbital computed tomography, clinical symptoms, and serum thyroxine and TRAb underpinned diagnoses. The entry originates in a study of T cells in Graves' hyperthyroidism and ophthalmopathy. Amplified regions were TCR beta CDR3 sequences from RNA transcripts. The TCR CDR3 was amplified in a first-round RT-PCR using the HTBI primer set. Via MiXCR, TCRdb re-called the multiplex PCR reads, giving one row per CDR3 protein. The table records hundreds of thousands of distinct CDR3 sequences, around 15% of them present only once. This clonotype was sampled from a man aged 18-30 years with Graves' ophthalmopathy. Sequencing was carried out using blood.

CDR3 region: CASSETGAESFGYTF. As DNA, the CDR3 is TGCGCCAGCAGTGAGACAGGGGCTGAGAGCTTTGGCTACACCTTC. The V and J genes are TRBV10-1 and TRBJ1-2; 7 bases are shared with TRBD1. The CDR3 runs 15 residues. Per germline, CDR1 WNHNN and CDR2 SYGVQD (reference sequence). Trimming cost V 2 bases and J 7 bases; bases outside gene matches: 10.